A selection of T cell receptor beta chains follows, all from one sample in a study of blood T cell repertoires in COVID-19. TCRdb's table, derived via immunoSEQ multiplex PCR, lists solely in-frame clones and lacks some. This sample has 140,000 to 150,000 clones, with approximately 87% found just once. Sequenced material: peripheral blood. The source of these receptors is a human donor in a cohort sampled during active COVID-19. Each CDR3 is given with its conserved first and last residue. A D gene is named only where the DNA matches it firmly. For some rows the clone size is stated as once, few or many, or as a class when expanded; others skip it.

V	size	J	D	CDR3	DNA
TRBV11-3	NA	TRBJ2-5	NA	CASSLEASVETQYF	TGTGCCAGCAGCTTAGAGGCTAGCGTGGAGACCCAGTACTTC
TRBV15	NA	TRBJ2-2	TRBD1	CATSSRQGTGELFF	TGTGCCACCAGCAGCCGACAGGGCACCGGGGAGCTGTTTTTT
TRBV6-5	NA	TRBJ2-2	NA	CASSPSIGELFF	TGTGCCAGCAGTCCTTCTATCGGGGAGCTGTTTTTT
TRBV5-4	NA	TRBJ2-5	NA	CASSYINREQETQYF	TGTGCCAGCAGCTATATTAACCGGGAGCAAGAGACCCAGTACTTC
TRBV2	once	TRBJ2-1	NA	CASSDLRGRPDEQFF	TGTGCCAGCAGTGACTTGCGGGGCCGACCCGATGAGCAGTTCTTC
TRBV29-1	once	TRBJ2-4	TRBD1	CSAGPGQGGIQYF	TGCAGCGCCGGACCCGGACAGGGCGGCATTCAGTACTTC
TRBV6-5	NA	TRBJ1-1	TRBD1	CASTDRDRAFF	TGTGCCAGCACCGACAGGGATCGGGCTTTCTTT
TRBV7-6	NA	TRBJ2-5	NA	CASSYRNQETQYF	TGTGCCAGCAGCTACAGAAACCAAGAGACCCAGTACTTC
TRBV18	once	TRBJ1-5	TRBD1	CASSQGATSNQPQHF	TGTGCCAGCTCACAGGGGGCGACCAGCAATCAGCCCCAGCATTTT
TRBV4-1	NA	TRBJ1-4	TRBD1	CASSPGTAATNEKLFF	TGCGCCAGCAGCCCAGGGACAGCCGCAACTAATGAAAAACTGTTTTTT